A selection of T cell receptor beta chains follows, all from one sample in a study of blood T cell repertoires in COVID-19. TCRdb's table, derived via immunoSEQ multiplex PCR, lists solely in-frame clones and lacks some. Among roughly 250,000 clones listed, about 90% were seen once. Sequencing input: PBMCs or T cells enriched from blood (not recorded which). Source of these receptors: a woman aged 25 to 39 with acute COVID-19. CDR3s include the opening cysteine and the closing phenylalanine or tryptophan.

cdr3_aa,j_call,cdr3_length,v_call
CAWSRRRPGELFF,TRBJ2-2,13,TRBV30
CASSNPQGAFGYTF,TRBJ1-2,14,TRBV5-5
CASSPRGTEAFF,TRBJ1-1,12,TRBV12-3/TRBV12-4
CASSRDRPSGNTIYF,TRBJ1-3,15,TRBV2
CASSPLAATDTQYF,TRBJ2-3,14,TRBV5-5
CASSIDRGSYNEQFF,TRBJ2-1,15,TRBV19
CATTGGNSPLHF,TRBJ1-6,12,TRBV19
CAISDVQYGYTF,TRBJ1-2,12,TRBV10-3
CSAQVNYNEQFF,TRBJ2-1,12,TRBV29-1
CASSSQRTRGRETQYF,TRBJ2-5,16,TRBV3-1/TRBV3-2
CASSLGITGDRYEQYF,TRBJ2-7,16,TRBV7-9
CASSLGLADGELFF,TRBJ2-2,14,TRBV11-2
CASSRPPGVANVLTF,TRBJ2-6,15,TRBV5-6
CASSPSGGNNQPQHF,TRBJ1-5,15,TRBV11-2
CASSVLNYGYTF,TRBJ1-2,12,TRBV9
CASSPFGTALDYGYTF,TRBJ1-2,16,TRBV18
CSVGGGQGLYEQYF,TRBJ2-7,14,TRBV29-1
CASSFSGTGRSPLHF,TRBJ1-6,15,TRBV7-2
CACMGGFSYNEQFF,TRBJ2-1,14,TRBV2
CAISYVPANYGYTF,TRBJ1-2,14,TRBV10-3
CASSSGLAGAHTDTQYF,TRBJ2-3,17,TRBV5-4
CASSLGLAGVRETQYF,TRBJ2-5,16,TRBV7-3
CASSLSSGGYTF,TRBJ1-2,12,TRBV3-1/TRBV3-2
CASSQGAGATETQYF,TRBJ2-5,15,TRBV4-3
CASSQGTSGSSYNEQFF,TRBJ2-1,17,TRBV3-1/TRBV3-2
CASSTLGLGVNTEAFF,TRBJ1-1,16,TRBV28
CASSPPSTGTVGEAFF,TRBJ1-1,16,TRBV18
CASSPVLTGDSEQYF,TRBJ2-7,15,TRBV4-1
CASSQREGNTGELFF,TRBJ2-2,15,TRBV18
CAWGTGASYGYTF,TRBJ1-2,13,TRBV30
CASSLAPRQGGQPLHF,TRBJ1-6,16,TRBV7-2
CASRAQGSKNTEAFF,TRBJ1-1,15,TRBV28
CASSPGPDSSYEQYF,TRBJ2-7,15,TRBV7-7
CASSLPTAGGGEQFF,TRBJ2-1,15,TRBV5-4
CASSKGTVQRLSVEQYF,TRBJ2-7,17,TRBV21-1
CAWLAGGVPYNEQFF,TRBJ2-1,15,TRBV30
CASSLGQGKPTNEKLFF,TRBJ1-4,17,TRBV27